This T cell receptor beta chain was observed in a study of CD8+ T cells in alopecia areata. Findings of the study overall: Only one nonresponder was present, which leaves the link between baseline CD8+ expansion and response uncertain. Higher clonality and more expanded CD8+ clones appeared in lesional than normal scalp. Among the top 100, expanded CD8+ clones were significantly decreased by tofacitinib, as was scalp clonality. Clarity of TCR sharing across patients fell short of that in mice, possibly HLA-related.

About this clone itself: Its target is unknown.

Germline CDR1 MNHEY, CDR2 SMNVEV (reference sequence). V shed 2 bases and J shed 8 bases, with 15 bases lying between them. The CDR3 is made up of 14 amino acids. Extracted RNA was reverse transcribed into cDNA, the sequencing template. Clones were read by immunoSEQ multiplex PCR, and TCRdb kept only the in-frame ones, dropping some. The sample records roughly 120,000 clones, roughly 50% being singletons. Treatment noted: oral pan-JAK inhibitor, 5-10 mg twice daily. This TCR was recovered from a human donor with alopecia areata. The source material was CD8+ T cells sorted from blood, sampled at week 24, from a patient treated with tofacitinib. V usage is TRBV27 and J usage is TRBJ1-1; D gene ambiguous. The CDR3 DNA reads TGTGCCAGCAGTTTAGGAGCATCAACTAAAGAAGCTTTCTTT. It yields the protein CASSLGASTKEAFF.